This T cell receptor beta chain was identified in a study of shared clonotypes between healthy human individuals. In the study overall: Per-donor plates numbered three CD4 naive, three CD4 memory, two CD8 naive and one CD8 memory.

Study results and limitations: Estimated richness was generally greater in naive than memory subsets.

Generated by immunoSEQ multiplex PCR, the TCRdb table keeps only in-frame clones and is missing some. The table shows about 2.3 million clones, with roughly 90% occurring only once. The CDR3 contains 18 residues. Germline V gene data show CDR1 as SGHNT and CDR2 as YYREEE (reference sequence). The J segment lost 3 bases and the V segment lost 1 base, leaving 15 bases of the junction unmatched. This clone has just one count. Its antigen remains unidentified. The authors divided CD4+ cells into CD45RA+ naive and CD45RA-negative memory subsets. The sequence was collected from a man younger than 30 in good health. Some clones in this sample may be carry-over from other donors' samples. Material: naive CD4+ T cells from PBMCs. Subset of the sample: CD45RA+ positively selected. V and J are TRBV5-4 and TRBJ2-5, with 7 bases that match TRBD2. The CDR3, as DNA: TGTGCCAGCAGCTTGATGCTAGCGGCGGACACTAAGAAAGAGACCCAGTACTTC. Residues: CASSLMLAADTKKETQYF.